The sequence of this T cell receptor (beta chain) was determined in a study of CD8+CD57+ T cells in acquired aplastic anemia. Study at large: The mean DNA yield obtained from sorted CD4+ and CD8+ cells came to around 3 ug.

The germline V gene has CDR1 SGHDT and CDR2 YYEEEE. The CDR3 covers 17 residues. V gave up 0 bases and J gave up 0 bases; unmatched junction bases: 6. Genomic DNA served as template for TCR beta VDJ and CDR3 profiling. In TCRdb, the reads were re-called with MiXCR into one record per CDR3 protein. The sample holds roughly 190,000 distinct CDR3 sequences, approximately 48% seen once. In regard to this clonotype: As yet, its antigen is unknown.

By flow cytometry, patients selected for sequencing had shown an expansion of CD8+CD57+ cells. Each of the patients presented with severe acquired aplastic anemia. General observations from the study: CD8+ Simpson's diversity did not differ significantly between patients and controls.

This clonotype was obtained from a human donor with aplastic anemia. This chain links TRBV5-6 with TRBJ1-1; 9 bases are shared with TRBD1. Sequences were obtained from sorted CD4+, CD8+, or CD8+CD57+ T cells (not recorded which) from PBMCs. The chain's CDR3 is CASSLANRGRVNTEAFF. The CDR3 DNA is TGTGCCAGCAGCTTGGCCAACAGGGGGCGGGTGAACACTGAAGCTTTCTTT.